A single sample gave rise to the 17 T cell receptor beta chains below, sequenced in a study of tumor-infiltrating lymphocytes in primary liver carcinoma. Unsorted bulk tissue, about 19-32 mg of it, served as the source for co-extraction of RNA and DNA. Researchers generated TCR beta cDNA from roughly 500 ng of total RNA, relying on a constant-region primer. Three nested multiplex PCR rounds of slightly modified ARM-PCR generated TCR beta libraries. The two initial PCR rounds, roughly 9 cycles each, used TRBV1-TRBV30 forward and C-beta reverse primers. TCRdb re-called the multiplex PCR reads through MiXCR, storing one row per CDR3 protein. This table has 95,000 to 150,000 distinct CDR3 sequences, 50% to 70% appearing once. Material for sequencing was liver tumor tissue from sampling region 1. Described subset: tumor region T1, superior pole. All receptors come from a woman between 55 and 75 years old with primary liver carcinoma and hepatitis B virus infection.

In the case of this clonotype: The germline gene is not matched at one end of the junction; a read error may be the cause. The rearrangement uses TRBV28 and TRBJ2-2; 10 nucleotides line up with TRBD2. Germline CDR1 and CDR2: MDHEN and SYDVKM. This CDR3 is built from 16 residues. The CDR3 protein is CASSLPGLANTGELIF. The CDR3 bases are TGTGCCAGCAGTCTACCGGGACTAGCGAACACCGGGGAGCTGATCTTT.

The V gene is TRBV30, the J gene TRBJ2-5; a possible D gene is TRBD2 (7 bases). The CDR3 covers 15 residues. Looked up from germline, CDR1 is GTSNPN and CDR2 is SVGIG (reference sequence). V was pared by 3 bases and J by 4 bases, with 18 bases between. The DNA of the CDR3 is TGTGCCTGGAGCCCCAGGCGGGGGCTGGGAGAGACCCAGTACTTC. Translating it yields CAWSPRRGLGETQYF.

The table lists this clonotype with many counts. V and J are TRBV12-3 or TRBV12-4 and TRBJ2-7; maybe TRBD2 (5 bases). This CDR3 is built from 12 residues. The ends were cut back, 5 bases at V and 12 bases at J, with 17 bases in the middle. CDR3 sequence (DNA): TGTGCCAGCAGTCGATCCGGGGTCCAGCTGTACTTC. Translation: CASSRSGVQLYF.

Note on this clonotype: The junction and the germline gene differ at one end; a read error may be behind it. The DNA for the CDR3 is TGTGCTAGCAGCCCAGAACTTGCTTCTAGCACAAATACGCAGTATTTT. Amino acids: CASSPELASSTNTQYF. The rearrangement uses TRBV11-2 and TRBJ2-3, with D tentatively TRBD2 (5 bases). Germline CDR1 SGHAT, CDR2 FQNNGV. The length of the CDR3 is 16 residues.

The chain carries TRBV7-9 and TRBJ2-3; weak D call: TRBD1 (5 bases). The ends were cut back, 2 bases at V and 1 base at J, with 10 bases in the middle. The CDR3 covers 15 residues. In germline, CDR1 is SEHNR, CDR2 FQNEAQ (reference sequence). This chain's CDR3 is CASSLKGLRTDTQYF. CDR3 bases: TGTGCCAGCAGCTTAAAGGGGCTGCGCACAGATACGCAGTATTTT.

The chain recombines TRBV2 with TRBJ2-2; 8 bases are a match to TRBD2. V lost 4 bases and J lost 2; bases outside the gene matches: 3. In germline, CDR1 is SNHLY, CDR2 FYNNEI. This CDR3 spans 15 amino acids. The CDR3 region is CASSGTSRNTGELFF. DNA for the CDR3: TGTGCCAGCAGTGGGACTAGCCGAAACACCGGGGAGCTGTTTTTT.

This chain connects TRBV29-1 to TRBJ2-7, with 8 nucleotides matching TRBD2. The CDR3 has 15 amino acids. Looked up from germline, CDR1 is SQVTM and CDR2 is ANQGSEA. CDR3 DNA sequence: TGCAGGGGCCGCGGGGGGCCAACCACCTCCTACGAGCAGTACTTC. It codes for CRGRGGPTTSYEQYF.

The CDR3 reads CASSTLRVRGYNEQFF. CDR3 DNA sequence: TGTGCCAGCAGTACCTTAAGGGTCAGGGGGTACAATGAGCAGTTCTTC. The chain employs TRBV28 and TRBJ2-1; 7 bases match TRBD1. Trimming took 5 bases from V and 4 from J; bases not matched to a gene: 11. The CDR3 extends over 16 amino acids. Germline assignment: CDR1 MDHEN and CDR2 SYDVKM.

This clonotype appeared a few times. The chain uses TRBV25-1 and TRBJ2-6; D is ambiguous. The CDR3 consists of 17 residues. Germline CDR1 MGHDK, CDR2 SYGVNS. Trimming removed 6 bases at V and 0 bases at J, with 15 bases between. CDR3 region: CASSELGIGSGANVLTF. CDR3 in DNA: TGTGCCAGCAGCGAACTGGGGATAGGCTCTGGGGCCAACGTCCTGACTTTC.

This clonotype was seen many times. The genes are TRBV5-5 and TRBJ1-3, with D uncertain. Germline V CDR1 and CDR2: SGHKS, YYEKEE (reference sequence). V lost 2 bases and J 0 bases, leaving 6 bases between the germline ends. The CDR3 length is 14 residues. Written as DNA, the CDR3 is TGTGCCAGCAGCTTTGCTTTCTCTGGAAACACCATATATTTT. Translating gives CASSFAFSGNTIYF.

This clonotype showed up many times. CDR3 in DNA: TGTGCCAGCAGTTTACTGACAGGGTTAGCCGAGCAGTACTTC. Amino acids: CASSLLTGLAEQYF. The genes are TRBV12-3 or TRBV12-4 and TRBJ2-7; 7 positions match TRBD1. After removal of 2 bases from V and 6 bases from J, the junction contained 7 bases not matched to a gene. This CDR3 contains 14 residues.

About this clonotype: An end of the junction differs from the germline gene, which may be a read error. The chain couples TRBV11-2 to TRBJ1-4; D remains ambiguous. Germline assignment: CDR1 SGHAT and CDR2 FQNNGV. This CDR3 contains 15 residues. The CDR3 spells CASSPRPATSEKLFF. The CDR3 DNA reads as TGCGCCAGTAGCCCGAGGCCCGCAACTAGTGAAAAACTGTTTTTT.

Points on this clonotype: The CDR3 end shows no conserved phenylalanine or tryptophan, and so a read error is likely. The limits of the CDR3 on the DNA are not certain, so only TCRdb's listed CDR3 is given. V usage is TRBV29-1 and J usage is TRBJ2-1; the D call TRBD1 from the table was never checked on the DNA. Germline values: CDR1 SQVTM, CDR2 ANQGSEA. The CDR3 sequence runs 14 residues, both termini included. The CDR3 is CSVETRGGYDEQFL.

J is TRBJ2-2 and V is TRBV11-3, with 8 bases that match TRBD1. The CDR3 contains 15 residues. Unmatched junction bases numbered 8, after V lost 7 bases and J lost 4 bases. Germline V CDR1 and CDR2: SGHNT, YENEEA. The CDR3 loop reads CASKQGASSTGELFF. The CDR3 bases are TGTGCCAGCAAGCAGGGGGCTAGCAGCACCGGGGAGCTGTTTTTT.

This clonotype was observed once. The J gene is TRBJ2-3, the V gene TRBV29-1, with D unclear. Judging by the DNA end, TRBJ1-5 fits better; the J call may be wrong. The CDR3 totals 13 residues. The germline V gene encodes CDR1 SQVTM and CDR2 ANQGSEA. CDR3 nucleotide sequence: TGCAGCGTCCGGGTCCCCTCAAGGGATACGCAGCATTTT. It translates to CSVRVPSRDTQHF.

Comment on this clonotype: A much larger clonotype is one base distant, so this may be a read error. The V gene is TRBV14, the J gene TRBJ2-7, with D hard to call. The CDR3 sequence is 14 residues long. The V gene's germline CDR1 is SGHDN and CDR2 FVKESK. CDR3 sequence: CASSRMGSSYKQYF. The CDR3 nucleotides are TGTGCCAGCAGCCGGATGGGTAGCTCCTACAAGCAGTACTTC.

Concerning this clonotype: One junction end does not reproduce the germline sequence, and a read error may be involved. The gene calls are TRBV6-6 and TRBJ2-7; D remains unclear. The V gene's germline CDR1 is MNHNY and CDR2 SVGAGI (reference sequence). The length of the CDR3 is 12 residues. In nucleotides, the CDR3 is TGTACCAGCAGTTCAGTCTCCTACGAACAGTACTTC. This codes for CTSSSVSYEQYF.